This is a list of T cell receptor beta chains from one sample in a study of response to subunit inactivated influenza vaccine. TCRdb re-called the RT-PCR reads with MiXCR, one entry per CDR3 protein. The data show some 800,000 distinct CDR3 sequences, with less than 25% seen just once and 10% to 13% held by the top ten. The sample in question was PBMCs from blood, obtained more than 4 days after vaccination. These receptors were obtained from a man aged 50 or older who received an inactivated influenza vaccine. CDR3s include the opening cysteine and the closing phenylalanine or tryptophan. Each record gives: clone size, D gene, V gene, J gene, CDR3 length, CDR3 DNA, CDR3 protein. D genes are given only for firm matches. Size values are once, few and many counts, or a class for expanded clones, and some rows have none.

clone size: -
D gene: TRBD1
V gene: TRBV7-2
J gene: TRBJ1-5
CDR3 length: 13
CDR3 DNA: TGTGCCAGCGGGACAGGTCCTAATCAGCCCCAGCATTTT
CDR3 protein: CASGTGPNQPQHF

clone size: many
D gene: TRBD1
V gene: TRBV7-2
J gene: TRBJ2-1
CDR3 length: 14
CDR3 DNA: TGTGCCAGCACCTCGACAGGGCCCTACAATGAGCAGTTCTTC
CDR3 protein: CASTSTGPYNEQFF

clone size: once
D gene: -
V gene: TRBV10-2
J gene: TRBJ2-5
CDR3 length: 11
CDR3 DNA: TGCGCCAGCAAAAGGGAAGAGACCCAGTACTTC
CDR3 protein: CASKREETQYF

clone size: few
D gene: -
V gene: TRBV2
J gene: TRBJ1-6
CDR3 length: 14
CDR3 DNA: TGTGCCAGCAGTGTCCGGCAGGGTAATTCACCCCTCCACTTT
CDR3 protein: CASSVRQGNSPLHF

clone size: few
D gene: -
V gene: TRBV12-3/TRBV12-4
J gene: TRBJ1-1
CDR3 length: 14
CDR3 DNA: TGTGCCAGCAGTTCCCGCGATATGATCACTGAAGCTTTCTTT
CDR3 protein: CASSSRDMITEAFF

clone size: few
D gene: -
V gene: TRBV6-5
J gene: TRBJ2-1
CDR3 length: 16
CDR3 DNA: TGTGCCAGCAGTTACCCGACCGGGACTGGGATCAATGAGCAGTTCTTC
CDR3 protein: CASSYPTGTGINEQFF

clone size: -
D gene: -
V gene: TRBV13
J gene: TRBJ2-7
CDR3 length: 12
CDR3 DNA: TGTGCCAGCAGCCCGCGGGGGCGGAAGCAGTACTTC
CDR3 protein: CASSPRGRKQYF

clone size: -
D gene: TRBD2
V gene: TRBV20-1
J gene: TRBJ2-7
CDR3 length: 14
CDR3 DNA: TGCAGTGCTAGGCGGGACTCGCTCGGGGGGGAGCAGTACTTC
CDR3 protein: CSARRDSLGGEQYF

clone size: -
D gene: TRBD1
V gene: TRBV3-1
J gene: TRBJ1-2
CDR3 length: 16
CDR3 DNA: TGTGCCAGCAGCCTATTCTCCGGACAGGGGGTTTATGGCTACACCTTC
CDR3 protein: CASSLFSGQGVYGYTF

clone size: -
D gene: -
V gene: TRBV20-1
J gene: TRBJ2-1
CDR3 length: 13
CDR3 DNA: TGCAGTGCTAGAGACTCTTTAAACAATGAGCAGTTCTTC
CDR3 protein: CSARDSLNNEQFF

clone size: -
D gene: TRBD2
V gene: TRBV4-3
J gene: TRBJ2-3
CDR3 length: 20
CDR3 DNA: TGCGCCAGCAGCCGATTCTCGACTAGCGGGGGGGCGGGGAGCACAGATACGCAGTATTTT
CDR3 protein: CASSRFSTSGGAGSTDTQYF

clone size: -
D gene: -
V gene: TRBV6-2/TRBV6-3
J gene: TRBJ2-5
CDR3 length: 13
CDR3 DNA: TGTGCCAGCAGTTACCTCCAGGGGCAGACCCAGTACTTC
CDR3 protein: CASSYLQGQTQYF

clone size: few
D gene: TRBD1
V gene: TRBV6-5
J gene: TRBJ2-7
CDR3 length: 12
CDR3 DNA: TGTGCCAGCAGTGACACAGGGGACGAGCAGTACTTC
CDR3 protein: CASSDTGDEQYF

clone size: -
D gene: -
V gene: TRBV7-9
J gene: TRBJ1-2
CDR3 length: 16
CDR3 DNA: TGTGCCAGCAGCTTAAGGGGGGCAGAAAGTAACTATGGCTACACCTTC
CDR3 protein: CASSLRGAESNYGYTF

clone size: -
D gene: TRBD2
V gene: TRBV6-1
J gene: TRBJ2-1
CDR3 length: 18
CDR3 DNA: TGTGCCAGCAGTCGGAGCCAGGTAGCGGGGGGGTCTAGGAGTGAGCAGTTCTTC
CDR3 protein: CASSRSQVAGGSRSEQFF

clone size: few
D gene: -
V gene: TRBV5-1
J gene: TRBJ2-5
CDR3 length: 16
CDR3 DNA: TGCGCCAGCAGCTTGGCCGATTTCACAGTTGGAGAGACCCAGTACTTC
CDR3 protein: CASSLADFTVGETQYF

clone size: -
D gene: TRBD2
V gene: TRBV5-1
J gene: TRBJ2-3
CDR3 length: 18
CDR3 DNA: TGCGCCAGCACCCTACTCCCGGGACTAGCGTCCTCCACAGATACGCAGTATTTT
CDR3 protein: CASTLLPGLASSTDTQYF

clone size: many
D gene: -
V gene: TRBV12-3/TRBV12-4
J gene: TRBJ2-7
CDR3 length: 17
CDR3 DNA: TGTGCCAGCAGTTTTGGTTTGAGGGCACAGGGATCCCACGAGCAGTACTTC
CDR3 protein: CASSFGLRAQGSHEQYF

clone size: -
D gene: -
V gene: TRBV21-1
J gene: TRBJ2-7
CDR3 length: 18
CDR3 DNA: TGTGCCAGCATATCCGGGACTGACCGCTTAAATTTCTCCTACGAGCAGTACTTC
CDR3 protein: CASISGTDRLNFSYEQYF

clone size: once
D gene: TRBD1
V gene: TRBV2
J gene: TRBJ2-7
CDR3 length: 15
CDR3 DNA: TGTGCCAGCAGTAAGGGACAGGGGGCCACCTACGAGCAGTACTTC
CDR3 protein: CASSKGQGATYEQYF

clone size: many
D gene: -
V gene: TRBV29-1
J gene: TRBJ1-1
CDR3 length: 12
CDR3 DNA: TGCAGCCCATGGACACCGGGTACTGAAGCTTTCTTT
CDR3 protein: CSPWTPGTEAFF

clone size: -
D gene: -
V gene: TRBV10-3
J gene: TRBJ2-5
CDR3 length: 11
CDR3 DNA: TGTGCCATCAGTGCCATAGAGACCCAGTACTTC
CDR3 protein: CAISAIETQYF

clone size: -
D gene: TRBD1
V gene: TRBV2
J gene: TRBJ1-2
CDR3 length: 14
CDR3 DNA: TGTGCCAGCGTAGAGGTGACAGGGTTCTATGGCTACACCTTC
CDR3 protein: CASVEVTGFYGYTF

clone size: many
D gene: -
V gene: TRBV28
J gene: TRBJ2-1
CDR3 length: 16
CDR3 DNA: TGTGCCAGCACCACCTCCCGGGGGGCCTCCTACAATGAGCAGTTCTTC
CDR3 protein: CASTTSRGASYNEQFF

clone size: -
D gene: TRBD1
V gene: TRBV5-1
J gene: TRBJ2-3
CDR3 length: 17
CDR3 DNA: TGCGCCAGCAGCCCCCCCGAGGGGACAGGGGCCACAGATACGCAGTATTTT
CDR3 protein: CASSPPEGTGATDTQYF

clone size: few
D gene: -
V gene: TRBV7-9
J gene: TRBJ2-3
CDR3 length: 13
CDR3 DNA: TGTGCCAGCAGCACCTCGGGCACAGATACGCAGTATTTT
CDR3 protein: CASSTSGTDTQYF

clone size: few
D gene: TRBD1
V gene: TRBV20-1
J gene: TRBJ1-1
CDR3 length: 13
CDR3 DNA: TGCAGTGCTAGAGGGGGACAGGGGTCTGAAGCTTTCTTT
CDR3 protein: CSARGGQGSEAFF

clone size: -
D gene: TRBD2
V gene: TRBV7-3
J gene: TRBJ2-1
CDR3 length: 15
CDR3 DNA: TGTGCCAGCAGCCGAACGGGGAGGGAGGCCAATGAGCAGTTCTTC
CDR3 protein: CASSRTGREANEQFF

clone size: -
D gene: -
V gene: TRBV5-1
J gene: TRBJ2-1
CDR3 length: 13
CDR3 DNA: TGCGCCAGCTTTGCAGGGGAAAGGGCTGAGCAGTTCTTC
CDR3 protein: CASFAGERAEQFF

clone size: few
D gene: -
V gene: TRBV9
J gene: TRBJ2-7
CDR3 length: 15
CDR3 DNA: TGTGCCAGCAGCGTAGTCCCAGACAGCTCCTACGAGCAGTACTTC
CDR3 protein: CASSVVPDSSYEQYF

clone size: many
D gene: -
V gene: TRBV20-1
J gene: TRBJ2-1
CDR3 length: 13
CDR3 DNA: TGCAGTGCTAGAGATATAGGAAGACCTGAGCAGTTCTTC
CDR3 protein: CSARDIGRPEQFF

clone size: few
D gene: -
V gene: TRBV18
J gene: TRBJ2-3
CDR3 length: 13
CDR3 DNA: TGTGCCAGCTCCGTCCGGGGGACAGATACGCAGTATTTT
CDR3 protein: CASSVRGTDTQYF

clone size: -
D gene: TRBD1
V gene: TRBV29-1
J gene: TRBJ1-3
CDR3 length: 13
CDR3 DNA: TGCAGCGTTACACAGGGGGCTCGAAACACCATATATTTT
CDR3 protein: CSVTQGARNTIYF

clone size: -
D gene: -
V gene: TRBV11-1
J gene: TRBJ2-1
CDR3 length: 14
CDR3 DNA: TGTGCCAGCAGCTTAAGGGAGGGGGCAAAGGAGCAGTTCTTC
CDR3 protein: CASSLREGAKEQFF

clone size: many
D gene: -
V gene: TRBV6-2/TRBV6-3
J gene: TRBJ2-3
CDR3 length: 13
CDR3 DNA: TGTGCCAGCAGTTATGTCATCACAGATACGCAGTATTTT
CDR3 protein: CASSYVITDTQYF

clone size: few
D gene: -
V gene: TRBV4-3
J gene: TRBJ2-3
CDR3 length: 14
CDR3 DNA: TGCGCCAGCAGCCAGGGCGGGCTTGAAGATACGCAGTATTTT
CDR3 protein: CASSQGGLEDTQYF

clone size: -
D gene: -
V gene: TRBV21-1
J gene: TRBJ1-1
CDR3 length: 15
CDR3 DNA: TGTGCCAGCAGCAAAGTTCGGGGAATGAACACTGAAGCTTTCTTT
CDR3 protein: CASSKVRGMNTEAFF

clone size: few
D gene: TRBD1
V gene: TRBV6-5
J gene: TRBJ1-1
CDR3 length: 14
CDR3 DNA: TGTGCCAGCAGTTCCCCCGACAGGGGAACTGAAGCTTTCTTT
CDR3 protein: CASSSPDRGTEAFF

clone size: few
D gene: -
V gene: TRBV19
J gene: TRBJ2-2
CDR3 length: 13
CDR3 DNA: TGTGCCAGTAGCGCCGCTGGGGACGGGGAGCTGTTTTTT
CDR3 protein: CASSAAGDGELFF

clone size: -
D gene: TRBD1
V gene: TRBV5-6
J gene: TRBJ2-7
CDR3 length: 14
CDR3 DNA: TGTGCCAGCAGCCCACTACAGGGGGCCTACGAGCAGTACTTC
CDR3 protein: CASSPLQGAYEQYF

clone size: -
D gene: -
V gene: TRBV24-1
J gene: TRBJ2-1
CDR3 length: 12
CDR3 DNA: TGTGCCACCAGTGATTGGGGAGCGGGGCAGTTCTTC
CDR3 protein: CATSDWGAGQFF

clone size: few
D gene: TRBD2
V gene: TRBV25-1
J gene: TRBJ2-3
CDR3 length: 15
CDR3 DNA: TGTGCCAGCAGTGTAGCGGGAGGCCCATCAGATACGCAGTATTTT
CDR3 protein: CASSVAGGPSDTQYF

clone size: -
D gene: -
V gene: TRBV5-1
J gene: TRBJ2-7
CDR3 length: 15
CDR3 DNA: TGCGCCAGCAGCTTGGCTTTACAGGGCTCAGGCGAGCAGTACTTC
CDR3 protein: CASSLALQGSGEQYF

clone size: -
D gene: -
V gene: TRBV6-1
J gene: TRBJ2-2
CDR3 length: 11
CDR3 DNA: TGTGCCAGCCTTAATACCGGGGAGCTGTTTTTT
CDR3 protein: CASLNTGELFF

clone size: -
D gene: -
V gene: TRBV20-1
J gene: TRBJ2-1
CDR3 length: 14
CDR3 DNA: TGCAGTGCTGCTGACAGGCTCCTCAACAATGAGCAGTTCTTC
CDR3 protein: CSAADRLLNNEQFF

clone size: many
D gene: TRBD1
V gene: TRBV20-1
J gene: TRBJ2-1
CDR3 length: 13
CDR3 DNA: TGCAGTGCTGCACAGGGGGGCAACAATGAGCAGTTCTTC
CDR3 protein: CSAAQGGNNEQFF

clone size: -
D gene: -
V gene: TRBV20-1
J gene: TRBJ1-2
CDR3 length: 15
CDR3 DNA: TGCAGTGCTAGGGAGCCGCAGGGGTTTGGCTATGGCTACACCTTC
CDR3 protein: CSAREPQGFGYGYTF

clone size: -
D gene: -
V gene: TRBV11-2
J gene: TRBJ2-7
CDR3 length: 16
CDR3 DNA: TGTGCCAGCAGCTTAGCTTTAGGGGCTCTCGGCTACGAGCAGTACTTC
CDR3 protein: CASSLALGALGYEQYF

clone size: few
D gene: -
V gene: TRBV6-6
J gene: TRBJ1-1
CDR3 length: 13
CDR3 DNA: TGTGCCAGCAGTTACTCGCAAAACACTGAAGCTTTCTTT
CDR3 protein: CASSYSQNTEAFF

clone size: -
D gene: -
V gene: TRBV6-2/TRBV6-3
J gene: TRBJ2-3
CDR3 length: 15
CDR3 DNA: TGTGCCAGCAGCGGCAGGGGATTTAGCACAGATACGCAGTATTTT
CDR3 protein: CASSGRGFSTDTQYF

clone size: many
D gene: -
V gene: TRBV20-1
J gene: TRBJ2-3
CDR3 length: 14
CDR3 DNA: TGCAGTGCTGACGGACTGGGGAGCACAGATACGCAGTATTTT
CDR3 protein: CSADGLGSTDTQYF

clone size: -
D gene: -
V gene: TRBV7-6
J gene: TRBJ1-5
CDR3 length: 15
CDR3 DNA: TGTGCCAGCAGCTTAGACTCGTATGGCAATCAGCCCCAGCATTTT
CDR3 protein: CASSLDSYGNQPQHF

clone size: many
D gene: -
V gene: TRBV12-3/TRBV12-4
J gene: TRBJ1-5
CDR3 length: 14
CDR3 DNA: TGTGCCAGCAGTCAGGACGGTAGCAATCAGCCCCAGCATTTT
CDR3 protein: CASSQDGSNQPQHF

clone size: -
D gene: -
V gene: TRBV5-1
J gene: TRBJ2-7
CDR3 length: 14
CDR3 DNA: TGCGCCAGCAGCTTGACAGGGGAGGTGAGCGAGCAGTACTTC
CDR3 protein: CASSLTGEVSEQYF